This TCR beta chain originates from a study of neurological immune-mediated disorders. This clonotype was observed many times. Its matching antigen is unknown. Trimming at V came to 6 bases and at J to 5 bases, leaving 9 bases not matched to a gene. This CDR3 contains 14 residues. Findings and limits, study-wide: No CDR3 amino acid sequences were shared by expanded clones across subjects, suggesting private repertoires in all groups. HTLV-1-associated myelopathy had the most TCR clonal expansion, and multiple sclerosis had the least, less than healthy controls.

Individuals who volunteered at a blood bank located in Maryland, USA, made up the group of healthy controls. Some 1 million sorted CD4+ or CD8+ T cells made each library. A single record per CDR3 protein comes from TCRdb applying MiXCR to the 5' RACE reads. The sample has about 21,000 distinct CDR3 sequences; 5% to 7% are singletons. The V gene is TRBV12-3 or TRBV12-4, the J gene TRBJ2-5, with 7 bases that match TRBD2. The source of this sequence is a man between 18 and 35 years old in good health. Material: CD8+ T cells from blood. CDR3 DNA sequence: TGTGCCAGCAGCCCCGGGGGAGGGTGGGAGACCCAGTACTTC. Its translation: CASSPGGGWETQYF.